The 30 T cell receptor beta chains in this list originate from one sample, sequenced in a study of blood T cell repertoires in COVID-19. TCRdb's copy holds only in-frame clones and misses some; the assay was immunoSEQ multiplex PCR. The table lists roughly 100,000 clones, 80% to 95% of them singletons, with less than 2% in the top ten. The sequenced sample consisted of peripheral blood. The receptors were sampled from a woman in her 50s with COVID-19, enrolled during active disease.

The chain has TRBV15 and TRBJ1-3; D might be TRBD1 (5 bases). CDR1 and CDR2 from the germline V gene are LNHNV and YYDKDF (reference sequence). The CDR3 totals 16 residues. The germline V and J ends were trimmed by 0 bases and 3 bases, with 12 bases remaining between them. The CDR3 reads CATSREGGLLGNTIYF. DNA for the CDR3: TGTGCCACCAGCAGAGAGGGGGGACTGCTTGGAAACACCATATATTTT.

The rearrangement uses TRBV10-3 and TRBJ1-4, with TRBD1 as a possible D gene (5 bases). CDR1 ENHRY and CDR2 SYGVKD come from the germline V gene. The CDR3 sequence is 15 residues long. V shed 0 bases and J shed 6 bases, with 11 bases lying between them. CDR3 in DNA: TGTGCCATCAGTGAGTCAAGGGGTTCAGATGAAAAACTGTTTTTT. Protein: CAISESRGSDEKLFF.

The chain combines TRBV19 with TRBJ2-7, with 8 bases matching TRBD1. Germline V gives CDR1 LNHDA, CDR2 SQIVND (reference sequence). The CDR3 length is 15 residues. Trimming at V came to 4 bases and at J to 1 base, leaving 6 bases not matched to a gene. The CDR3 sequence: CASSTGQGISYEQYF. CDR3 bases: TGTGCCAGTAGTACCGGACAGGGAATTTCCTACGAGCAGTACTTC.

The rearrangement links TRBV28 to TRBJ2-3; D is undetermined. CDR1 MDHEN and CDR2 SYDVKM come from the germline V gene. The CDR3 runs 11 residues. V was cut by 6 bases and J by 3 bases, with 4 bases left in between. Here the CDR3 reads CASRATDTQYF. The CDR3 nucleotides read TGTGCCAGCAGGGCAACAGATACGCAGTATTTT.

V gene TRBV15 combines with J gene TRBJ1-3, with TRBD1 as a possible D gene (5 bases). CDR3 length equals 15 residues. The germline V gene has CDR1 LNHNV and CDR2 YYDKDF (reference sequence). The V and J ends lost 3 bases and 4 bases respectively, with 13 bases between them. The CDR3: CATSSGGAGGNTIYF. DNA for the CDR3: TGTGCCACCAGCAGTGGAGGGGCCGGAGGAAACACCATATATTTT.

The V call is TRBV5-1, the J call TRBJ1-2, with 7 bases identical to TRBD1. Germline CDR1 reads SGHRS; CDR2 reads YFSETQ. The CDR3 sequence is 14 residues long. V lost 1 base and J lost 8; bases outside the gene matches: 8. The CDR3 DNA is TGCGCCAGCAGCTTGTATGGGCAGGGGGAAGGCTACACCTTC. Amino acid sequence: CASSLYGQGEGYTF. Variable domain in full (rest from reference TRBV5-1 and TRBJ1-2): KAGVTQTPRYLIKTRGQQVTLSCSPISGHRSVSWYQQTPGQGLQFLFEYFSETQRNKGNFPGRFSGRQFSNSRSEMNVSTLELGDSALYLCASSLYGQGEGYTFGSGTRLTVV.

V is TRBV29-1 and J is TRBJ1-1; possibly TRBD1 for D (5 bases). The V and J ends lost 4 bases and 6 bases respectively, with 12 bases between them. The CDR3 totals 12 residues. Germline assignment: CDR1 SQVTM and CDR2 ANQGSEA. CDR3 protein: CSVGEGFAEAFF. CDR3 nucleotides: TGCAGCGTTGGGGAGGGGTTCGCTGAAGCTTTCTTT.

This clone was seen a few times. The genes are TRBV5-6 and TRBJ1-6; D unresolved. The CDR3 sequence is 14 residues long. V was shortened by 4 bases and J by 7 bases, with 12 bases between the two germline ends. Germline assignment: CDR1 SGHDT and CDR2 YYEEEE. This chain's CDR3 is CASSPRTGNSPLHF. CDR3 nucleotides: TGTGCCAGCAGCCCACGGACGGGAAATTCACCCCTCCACTTT.

The chain is built from TRBV3-1 (or the pseudogene TRBV3-2) and TRBJ1-3, with 8 nucleotides matching TRBD1. Unmatched junction bases numbered 7, after V lost 3 bases and J lost 0 bases. Germline CDR1 and CDR2: LGHDT and YNNKEL (reference sequence). The CDR3 contains 17 residues. The CDR3 spells CASSHGTGRGSGNTIYF. CDR3 DNA sequence: TGTGCCAGCAGCCATGGGACAGGTCGGGGCTCTGGAAACACCATATATTTT.

The genes are TRBV5-4 and TRBJ2-7; TRBD1 is a possible D gene (6 bases). Germline V CDR1 and CDR2: SGHNT, YYREEE (reference sequence). This CDR3 has 16 amino acids. With 1 base removed from V and 1 base from J, the gap between germline ends came to 15 bases. Written as DNA, the CDR3 is TGTGCCAGCAGCTTGACAGTACAGGGTTGGTCCTACGAGCAGTACGTC. The encoded protein is CASSLTVQGWSYEQYV.

This chain links TRBV19 with TRBJ1-1; 8 positions agree with TRBD1. The CDR3 is 14 residues long. From germline, CDR1 is LNHDA and CDR2 SQIVND (reference sequence). The J segment lost 5 bases and the V segment lost 5 bases, leaving 7 bases of the junction unmatched. CDR3 loop: CASSGQGGWTEAFF. The CDR3 DNA is TGTGCCAGTAGTGGACAGGGTGGGTGGACTGAAGCTTTCTTT.

This clone showed up just once. The V call is TRBV15, the J call TRBJ1-1; tentatively, D is TRBD1 (5 bases). Germline loops: CDR1 LNHNV, CDR2 YYDKDF (reference sequence). V lost 0 bases to trimming and J lost 5 bases, with 13 bases between them. The CDR3 consists of 15 residues. The CDR3 here is CATSRDDAGRTEAFF. CDR3 nucleotide sequence: TGTGCCACCAGCAGAGATGATGCAGGGAGGACTGAAGCTTTCTTT.

The chain carries TRBV7-2 and TRBJ2-2, with TRBD1 identical over 8 bases. V lost 6 bases, J lost 2 bases, and 11 bases stayed unmatched. CDR1 is SGHTA, CDR2 FQGNSA, per germline. This CDR3 has 17 amino acids. The CDR3 DNA reads as TGTGCCAGCAGGTCAGGACCCGACAGGGGTAACACCGGGGAGCTGTTTTTT. Protein sequence: CASRSGPDRGNTGELFF.

The chain employs TRBV7-2 and TRBJ2-3; 7 bases are shared with TRBD2. CDR3 length equals 14 residues. The germline CDR1 and CDR2 sequences are SGHTA and FQGNSA. J lost 2 bases, V lost 5 bases, and 4 bases had no gene match. The CDR3 DNA is TGTGCCAGCAGCCCTAGCGGACTCACAGATACGCAGTATTTT. This sequence encodes CASSPSGLTDTQYF.

The J gene is TRBJ2-2, the V gene TRBV6-6; 12 bases line up with TRBD2. The CDR3 is 15 amino acids. J gave up 5 bases and V 5 bases, and 3 bases lay outside the gene matches. Germline CDR1 is MNHNY and CDR2 is SVGAGI (reference sequence). The CDR3, as DNA: TGTGCCAGCAGTGGAGGACTAGCGGGGACCGGGGAGCTGTTTTTT. It is translated as CASSGGLAGTGELFF.

As DNA, the CDR3 is TGTGCCAGCAATGCGGGTAATGACTATGGCTACACCTTC. Translated: CASNAGNDYGYTF. The rearrangement joins TRBV2 to TRBJ1-2, with D unclear. Germline lookup yields CDR1 SNHLY and CDR2 FYNNEI. This CDR3 has 13 amino acids. V was trimmed by 7 bases and J by 3 bases, leaving 12 bases between them.

In DNA, the CDR3 is TGTGCCAGCAGCCCCCGAGAGGGGACAGGGTTGCGTGGCTACACCTTC. Amino acid sequence: CASSPREGTGLRGYTF. This chain links TRBV7-9 with TRBJ1-2, with TRBD1 matching 9 bases. There are 16 residues in the CDR3. The trim removed 5 bases at V and 7 bases at J, leaving 14 bases unmatched. The germline gives CDR1 SEHNR, CDR2 FQNEAQ (reference sequence).

The V gene is TRBV19, the J gene TRBJ2-1, with 11 bases identical to TRBD2. Germline loops: CDR1 LNHDA, CDR2 SQIVND (reference sequence). V was pared by 3 bases and J by 7 bases, with 5 bases of the junction left unmatched. The CDR3 contains 15 residues. CDR3 sequence (DNA): TGTGCCAGTAGTATTAGCGGGGGGGCCCCTAATGAGCAGTTCTTC. Translated: CASSISGGAPNEQFF.

V gene TRBV5-1 combines with J gene TRBJ1-2; D perhaps matches TRBD1 (5 bases). The CDR3 is 13 amino acids. Germline values: CDR1 SGHRS, CDR2 YFSETQ. Trimming removed 0 bases from V and 9 bases from J, with 12 bases in between. CDR3 DNA: TGCGCCAGCAGCTTGGGCGGAACAGGTAGCTACACCTTC. The encoded protein is CASSLGGTGSYTF.

This clone appeared once. The chain recombines TRBV29-1 with TRBJ1-2; maybe TRBD1 (5 bases). V was clipped by 5 bases and J by 4 bases, with 11 bases between them. Looked up from germline, CDR1 is SQVTM and CDR2 is ANQGSEA. The CDR3 consists of 12 residues. CDR3 amino acids: CSVSDRVYGYTF. In nucleotides, the CDR3 is TGCAGCGTTTCAGACAGAGTCTATGGCTACACCTTC.

This clone came up once. This sequence joins TRBV18 and TRBJ2-1; D perhaps matches TRBD2 (5 bases). V dropped 6 bases and J dropped 1 base, with 13 bases sitting between them. Per germline, CDR1 KGHSH and CDR2 LQKENI. This CDR3 region has 15 residues. The CDR3 DNA sequence: TGTGCCAGCTCCCCAGCGAGGGTTTCCTACAATGAGCAGTTCTTC. This sequence encodes CASSPARVSYNEQFF.

The chain employs TRBV19 and TRBJ1-5; D is uncertain. Trimming cost V 6 bases and J 0 bases, with 12 bases left between them. CDR1 is LNHDA and CDR2 is SQIVND in the germline V gene (reference sequence). CDR3 length: 15 residues. Here the CDR3 reads CASSHTVTSNQPQHF. DNA for the CDR3: TGTGCCAGTAGCCATACAGTGACTAGCAATCAGCCCCAGCATTTT.

The chain uses TRBV7-2 and TRBJ2-2, with 8 positions matching TRBD2. Trimming at V came to 4 bases and at J to 1 base, leaving 5 bases not matched to a gene. CDR1 is SGHTA, CDR2 FQGNSA, per germline. CDR3 length equals 16 residues. This CDR3 is CASSSGLALNTGELFF. As DNA, the CDR3 is TGTGCCAGCAGCTCAGGACTAGCCCTGAACACCGGGGAGCTGTTTTTT.

The gene calls are TRBV7-3 and TRBJ2-1; TRBD1 matches at 7 bases. Germline V gene data show CDR1 as SGHTA and CDR2 as FQGTGA. There are 18 residues in the CDR3. V dropped 3 bases and J dropped 5; count of bases not matched to a gene: 16. The DNA for the CDR3 is TGTGCCAGCAGCTTCCTACCCTTGACAGGGAAAGGACACAATGAGCAGTTCTTC. Translating gives CASSFLPLTGKGHNEQFF.

To note about this clone: Additional DNA sequences in this sample encode the identical CDR3. The chain joins TRBV15 to TRBJ1-6, with TRBD1 as a possible D gene (6 bases). The CDR3 contains 13 residues. V lost 3 bases to trimming and J lost 7 bases, with 7 bases between them. Germline CDR1 and CDR2: LNHNV and YYDKDF (reference sequence). The CDR3 spells CATSSTGNSPLHF. The CDR3 coding sequence is TGTGCCACCAGCAGTACAGGGAATTCACCCCTCCACTTT.

This clone was seen once. J is TRBJ1-2 and V is TRBV28; tentatively, D is TRBD1 (5 bases). Trimming took 5 bases from V and 6 from J, leaving 19 bases between them. Germline CDR1 and CDR2: MDHEN and SYDVKM. The CDR3 has 15 residues. CDR3 amino acids: CASSVPVGRGNGYTF. The DNA of the CDR3 is TGTGCCAGCAGTGTCCCCGTGGGGAGGGGAAATGGCTACACCTTC.

V and J are TRBV6-5 and TRBJ1-2; tentative D call: TRBD1 (6 bases). V gave up 6 bases and J gave up 1 base, with 15 bases separating them. The CDR3 spans 15 residues. Germline V lookup: CDR1 MNHEY, CDR2 SVGAGI. The chain's CDR3 is CASSRRGQLNYGYTF. The CDR3 coding sequence is TGTGCCAGCAGCCGCCGTGGACAGCTTAACTATGGCTACACCTTC.

The gene calls are TRBV6-1 and TRBJ1-1; TRBD1 matches 9 bases. V was pared by 0 bases and J by 11 bases, with 4 bases of the junction left unmatched. CDR1 is MNHNS and CDR2 is SASEGT in the germline V gene. The CDR3 spans 13 residues. The CDR3 loop reads CASSEAGTGRAFF. CDR3 bases: TGTGCCAGCAGTGAAGCAGGGACAGGGCGGGCTTTCTTT.

This chain links TRBV5-5 with TRBJ2-2; D is uncertain. The CDR3 is made up of 15 amino acids. Looked up from germline, CDR1 is SGHKS and CDR2 is YYEKEE (reference sequence). Trimming removed 4 bases from V and 3 bases from J, with 13 bases in between. This CDR3 reads CASSPHLSDTGELFF. The CDR3 coding sequence is TGTGCCAGCAGCCCTCACCTTTCGGACACCGGGGAGCTGTTTTTT.

The chain joins TRBV12-3 or TRBV12-4 to TRBJ1-2; 10 nucleotides match TRBD1. V lost 7 bases, J lost 8 bases, and 7 bases stayed unmatched. CDR3 length: 13 amino acids. The CDR3 nucleotides read TGTGCCAGCAATTATGGGACAGGGGTCGGCTACACCTTC. Amino acids: CASNYGTGVGYTF.